The entry below gives a single TCR beta chain sequence along with its context. Germline V CDR1 and CDR2: SEHNR, FQNEAQ (reference sequence). The CDR3 extends over 14 amino acids. The germline V and J ends were trimmed by 1 base and 2 bases, with 5 bases remaining between them. This sample is drawn from a study of blood T cell repertoires in COVID-19. The method was immunoSEQ multiplex PCR; TCRdb's version includes in-frame clones alone and lacks a portion of them. The table has a few hundred thousand clones, roughly 89% seen once; the top ten hold roughly 0.87%. The chain combines TRBV7-9 with TRBJ1-4; no clear D gene. This sequence was found in a man between 18 and 35 years old with COVID-19, enrolled during active disease. Sequencing was performed on peripheral blood. The CDR3 coding sequence is TGTGCCAGCAGCTTAGTCAGTACTAATGAAAAACTGTTTTTT. This encodes CASSLVSTNEKLFF.